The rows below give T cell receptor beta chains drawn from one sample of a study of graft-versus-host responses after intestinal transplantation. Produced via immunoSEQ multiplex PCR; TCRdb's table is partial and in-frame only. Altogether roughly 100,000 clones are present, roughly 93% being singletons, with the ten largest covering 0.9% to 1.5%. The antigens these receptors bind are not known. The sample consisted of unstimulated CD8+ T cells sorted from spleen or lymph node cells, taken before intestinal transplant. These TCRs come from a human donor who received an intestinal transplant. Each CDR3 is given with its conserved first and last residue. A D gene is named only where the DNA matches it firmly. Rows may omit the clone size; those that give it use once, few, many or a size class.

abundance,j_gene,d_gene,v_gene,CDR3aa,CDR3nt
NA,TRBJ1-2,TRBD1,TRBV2,CASSGGQVYGYTF,TGTGCCAGCAGTGGGGGACAGGTCTATGGCTACACCTTC
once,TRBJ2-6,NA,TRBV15,CATSQRSSGANVLTF,TGTGCCACCAGCCAGAGAAGCTCCGGGGCCAACGTCCTGACTTTC
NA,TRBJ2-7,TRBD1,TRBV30,CAWSVDTGGAYEQYF,TGTGCCTGGAGTGTTGATACAGGGGGCGCCTACGAGCAGTACTTC
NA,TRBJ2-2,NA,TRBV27,CASRSTGGVGELFF,TGTGCCAGCCGTTCCACAGGGGGGGTTGGGGAGCTGTTTTTT
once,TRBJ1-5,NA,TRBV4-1,CASSQEGGVGQPQHF,TGCGCCAGCAGCCAAGAAGGAGGGGTGGGCCAGCCCCAGCATTTT
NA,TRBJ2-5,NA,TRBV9,CASSRRFELQETQYF,TGTGCCAGCAGCCGGAGGTTTGAGCTCCAAGAGACCCAGTACTTC
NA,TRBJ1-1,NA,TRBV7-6,CASSPRQLLNTEAFF,TGTGCCAGCAGCCCCCGACAGCTACTGAACACTGAAGCTTTCTTT
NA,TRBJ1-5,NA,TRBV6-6,CASRRNLNQPQHF,TGTGCCAGCAGGCGGAACTTAAATCAGCCCCAGCATTTT
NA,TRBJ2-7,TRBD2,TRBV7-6,CASSLGPGTSGGYPYEQYF,TGTGCCAGCAGCTTAGGCCCCGGGACTAGCGGGGGGTATCCCTACGAGCAGTACTTC
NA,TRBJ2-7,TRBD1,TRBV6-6,CASNSGTGRYEQYF,TGTGCCAGCAACTCCGGGACAGGTCGATACGAGCAGTACTTC
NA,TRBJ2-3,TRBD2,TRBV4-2,CASSPGPSGFSTDTQYF,TGTGCCAGCAGCCCCGGTCCTAGCGGGTTTAGCACAGATACGCAGTATTTT
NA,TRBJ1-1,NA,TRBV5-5,CASSSGSSGRGTEAFF,TGTGCCAGCAGCTCAGGATCTTCGGGGCGGGGAACTGAAGCTTTCTTT
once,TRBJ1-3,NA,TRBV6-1,CASSVWDRNTIYF,TGTGCCAGCAGTGTTTGGGATCGGAACACCATATATTTT
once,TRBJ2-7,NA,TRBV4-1,CASSQEGFGGLLHEQYF,TGCGCCAGCAGCCAAGAAGGGTTTGGGGGGCTACTTCACGAGCAGTACTTC
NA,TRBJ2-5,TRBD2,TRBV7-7,CASSAGLAGVEGQETQYF,TGTGCCAGCAGCGCCGGACTAGCGGGGGTCGAGGGGCAAGAGACCCAGTACTTC